One sample yielded the 10 T cell receptor beta chains listed below, sequenced in a study of spatial heterogeneity in lung cancer. Each CDR3 protein is one row after TCRdb ran MiXCR on the 5' RACE reads. The data hold about 14,000 distinct CDR3 sequences, with 10% observed a single time. Time point specified: sample taken at primary tumor resection. From tumor, nontumor lung or frozen PBMC, whole RNA was taken unsorted for sequencing. The material sequenced was PBMCs, taken at surgery. These receptors originate from a male donor with early-stage non-small cell lung cancer.

In this sample, this clonotype turned up many times. CDR3 residues: CASMGRWGVNTEAFF. CDR3 in DNA: TGTGCCAGTATGGGACGTTGGGGGGTGAACACTGAAGCTTTCTTT. The chain couples TRBV19 to TRBJ1-1; a weak D match, TRBD1 (5 bases). The CDR3 spans 15 residues. CDR1 and CDR2 (germline): LNHDA, SQIVND (reference sequence). The ends were cut back, 7 bases at V and 0 bases at J, with 15 bases in the middle.

This clonotype was counted many times. V is TRBV29-1 and J is TRBJ2-6; D unclear. Germline V gene sequence: CDR1 SQVTM, CDR2 ANQGSEA. Trimming cost V 7 bases and J 4 bases, with 11 bases left between them. The CDR3 loop spans 13 amino acids. The CDR3 DNA reads TGCAGCGCGACATCTGGAGGGGCCAACGTCCTGACTTTC. Amino acids: CSATSGGANVLTF.

This clonotype was seen many times. The chain couples TRBV25-1 to TRBJ2-5, with D possibly being TRBD1 (5 bases). This CDR3 has 15 amino acids. Germline-derived CDR1 and CDR2 are MGHDK and SYGVNS. Trimming took 2 bases from V and 1 from J, leaving 11 bases between them. CDR3 amino acids: CASSEAQGTQETQYF. The CDR3 bases are TGTGCCAGCAGTGAAGCCCAGGGCACCCAAGAGACCCAGTACTTC.

This clonotype was recorded at least ten times. V gene TRBV27 combines with J gene TRBJ2-7; D ambiguous. The CDR3 is 15 residues long. The V and J ends lost 9 bases and 2 bases respectively, with 20 bases between them. From germline, CDR1 is MNHEY and CDR2 SMNVEV (reference sequence). The CDR3 DNA sequence: TGTGCCAGACTTCCTCCTGCGAACAAAGCCTACGAGCAGTACTTC. Translating gives CARLPPANKAYEQYF.

This clonotype occurred many times. This chain links TRBV28 with TRBJ2-5; TRBD2 agrees at 11 bases. Germline CDR1 MDHEN, CDR2 SYDVKM. The CDR3 totals 15 residues. V shed 4 bases and J 3 bases; nucleotides not matched to a gene: 4. The CDR3 coding sequence is TGTGCCAGCAGTTCTCCGGGACTAGCGGAAGAGACCCAGTACTTC. It translates to CASSSPGLAEETQYF.

This clonotype came up many times. The chain links TRBV6-5 to TRBJ2-7, with no clear D. Deletions cut 3 bases from V and 2 bases from J, with 11 bases between. Germline CDR1 is MNHEY and CDR2 is SVGAGI. The CDR3 is 14 amino acids. The CDR3 sequence: CASSYARSPYEQYF. CDR3 nucleotides: TGTGCCAGCAGTTATGCGAGGAGCCCCTACGAGCAGTACTTC.

In its sample, this clonotype was seen many times. The V gene is TRBV18, the J gene TRBJ1-5, with D possibly being TRBD1 (5 bases). The CDR3 loop spans 14 amino acids. Trimming left V 4 bases short and J 4 bases short, with 11 bases between. Germline lookup yields CDR1 KGHSH and CDR2 LQKENI. CDR3 in DNA: TGTGCCAGCTCACAAGGGCAGGGAAATCAGCCCCAGCATTTT. It is translated as CASSQGQGNQPQHF.

Note on this clonotype: Since a much larger clone is just one base distant, this may be a read error. The chain employs TRBV4-1 and TRBJ2-7; tentatively, D is TRBD2 (6 bases). Trimming stripped 0 bases from V and 5 bases from J, with 17 bases between. Germline V gene data show CDR1 as MGHRA and CDR2 as YSYEKL. CDR3 length: 16 residues. For the CDR3, the DNA is TGCGCCAGCAGCCAAGATCCGGCAGGGACTCACCACGAGCAGTACTTC. It codes for CASSQDPAGTHHEQYF.

This clonotype was detected many times. The J gene is TRBJ2-5, the V gene TRBV12-3 or TRBV12-4; weak D call: TRBD1 (5 bases). Trimming shortened V by 5 bases and J by 1 base, and 14 bases separated the two germline ends. The CDR3 contains 15 residues. The CDR3 region has the DNA TGTGCCAGCAGTGAAATGCAGGGTATCCAAGAGACCCAGTACTTC. Translated, it gives CASSEMQGIQETQYF.

This clonotype was seen ten or more times. The chain links TRBV7-8 to TRBJ2-7; D gene ambiguous. This CDR3 is built from 13 residues. CDR1 is SGHVS and CDR2 is FQNEAQ in the germline V gene. Deletions cut 5 bases from V and 6 bases from J, with 14 bases between. CDR3 amino acids: CASSPGPVGEQYF. CDR3 sequence (DNA): TGTGCCAGCAGCCCCGGGCCCGTTGGCGAGCAGTACTTC.